The 6 T cell receptor beta chains in this list originate from one sample, sequenced in a study of blood T cell repertoires in COVID-19. The protocol was immunoSEQ multiplex PCR, while the TCRdb copy is restricted to in-frame clones and leaves out a portion. The sample has a few hundred thousand clones; around 82% are singletons. The material sequenced was peripheral blood. Receptor source: a woman aged 50 to 65 with acute or convalescent COVID-19.

The V gene is TRBV30, the J gene TRBJ1-1; the D gene is possibly TRBD1 (5 bases). The length of the CDR3 is 12 residues. From germline, CDR1 is GTSNPN and CDR2 SVGIG (reference sequence). With 5 bases removed from V and 1 base from J, the gap between germline ends came to 8 bases. The CDR3 spells CAWGASNTEAFF. In DNA, the CDR3 is TGTGCCTGGGGGGCGTCGAACACTGAAGCTTTCTTT.

This clone occurred once. The chain employs TRBV2 and TRBJ2-2; TRBD2 might be the D (7 bases). CDR3 size: 11 residues. V shed 2 bases and J shed 15 bases, with 10 bases lying between them. The germline V gene encodes CDR1 SNHLY and CDR2 FYNNEI. The CDR3 DNA sequence: TGTGCCAGCAGTGAAAGGGGGAGGGTGTTTTTT. Amino acid sequence: CASSERGRVFF.

The chain joins TRBV18 to TRBJ2-2, with 7 nucleotides matching TRBD1. The ends lost 5 bases at V and 5 bases at J; junction bases unmatched: 2. CDR1 is KGHSH and CDR2 is LQKENI in the germline V gene. This CDR3 spans 13 amino acids. This CDR3 reads CASSVGQTGELFF. In DNA, the CDR3 is TGTGCCAGCTCAGTGGGACAGACCGGGGAGCTGTTTTTT.

The rearrangement uses TRBV4-1 and TRBJ2-1; 9 nucleotides line up with TRBD2. The CDR3 runs 18 residues. The J segment lost 2 bases and the V segment lost 3 bases, leaving 11 bases of the junction unmatched. CDR1 and CDR2 (germline): MGHRA, YSYEKL. This CDR3 is CASSQSSGSGGPYNEQFF. In DNA, the CDR3 is TGCGCCAGCAGCCAGAGCTCTGGGAGCGGGGGGCCCTACAATGAGCAGTTCTTC.

On this clone: A read error may account for a junction end that differs from germline. V gene TRBV3-1 (or the pseudogene TRBV3-2) combines with J gene TRBJ1-1, with D possibly matching TRBD1 (5 bases). CDR3 size: 13 residues. Germline CDR1 reads LGHDT; CDR2 reads YNNKEL (reference sequence). In nucleotides, the CDR3 is TGTGCCAGCAGCCCCCCAGGGAACCCTGAAGCTTTCTTT. This encodes CASSPPGNPEAFF.

The J gene is TRBJ2-7, the V gene TRBV5-6; tentatively, D is TRBD1 (8 bases). V lost 4 bases, J lost 4 bases, and 15 bases lay in between. The germline CDR1 and CDR2 sequences are SGHDT and YYEEEE. CDR3 length equals 14 residues. CDR3 amino acids: CASSGGDRFYEQYF. The CDR3 bases are TGTGCCAGCAGCGGGGGGGACAGGTTTTACGAGCAGTACTTC. The variable domain in full, with the rest retrieved from reference TRBV5-6 and TRBJ2-7, is DAGVTQSPTHLIKTRGQQVTLRCSPKSGHDTVSWYQQALGQGPQFIFQYYEEEERQRGNFPDRFSGHQFPNYSSELNVNALLLGDSALYLCASSGGDRFYEQYFGPGTRLTVT.